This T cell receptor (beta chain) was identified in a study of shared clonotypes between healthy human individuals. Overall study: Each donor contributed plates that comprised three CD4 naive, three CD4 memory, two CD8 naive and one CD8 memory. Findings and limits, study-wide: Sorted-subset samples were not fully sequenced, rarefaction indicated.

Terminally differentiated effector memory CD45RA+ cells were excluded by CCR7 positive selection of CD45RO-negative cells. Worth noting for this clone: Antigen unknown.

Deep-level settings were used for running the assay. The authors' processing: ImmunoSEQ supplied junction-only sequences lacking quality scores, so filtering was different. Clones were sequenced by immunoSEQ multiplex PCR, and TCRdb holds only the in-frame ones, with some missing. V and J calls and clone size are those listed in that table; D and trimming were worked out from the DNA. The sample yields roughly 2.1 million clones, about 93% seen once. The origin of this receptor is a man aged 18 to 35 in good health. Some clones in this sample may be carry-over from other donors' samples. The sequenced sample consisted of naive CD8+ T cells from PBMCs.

The CDR3 coding sequence is TGTGCCAGCAGCTTGTACCGGACAACACTGAACACTGAAGCTTTCTTT. Encoded protein: CASSLYRTTLNTEAFF. The chain uses TRBV5-5 and TRBJ1-1; TRBD1 is a possible D gene (5 bases). The CDR3 spans 16 residues. Trimming removed 1 base from V and 0 bases from J, with 13 bases in between. The germline V gene encodes CDR1 SGHKS and CDR2 YYEKEE (reference sequence).